This T cell receptor beta chain was documented in a study of cytomegalovirus exposure and HLA in healthy donors. Study observations and caveats: A list of 164 TCR beta chains associated with cytomegalovirus was given. Most sequenced TCRs were rare (though some public TCRs occurred in many donors). Later on, an analysis found that several of the most significant clusters appeared to be linked to common viral pathogens, which included parvovirus B19.

Regarding this clone: Its antigen is unknown.

CDR1 and CDR2 from the germline V gene are MGHRA and YSYEKL. The CDR3 sequence is 19 residues long. V was clipped by 0 bases and J by 1 base, with 16 bases between them. The PCR was carried out with 60 Vbeta primers and 13 Jbeta primers. Profiling relied on immunoSEQ multiplex PCR, and the TCRdb table lists in-frame clones only, not all of them. The sample totals under 200,000 clones. The sequenced sample consisted of PBMCs. The chain uses TRBV4-1 and TRBJ2-6; a possible D gene is TRBD1 (5 bases). The receptor's source is a man aged 30 to 39 in good health and CMV-seronegative. In nucleotides, the CDR3 is TGCGCCAGCAGCCAAGAGGTCAGGGTACCCCTTTCTGGGGCCAACGTCCTGACTTTC. Its protein is CASSQEVRVPLSGANVLTF.